This TCR beta chain is drawn from a study of T-cell memory formation after mild COVID-19 (dated by TCRdb to about 2021). With regard to the full study: Most TCR sequence clusters were specific to one of the two donors. Two young, previously healthy adult volunteers, one female and one male, were included in the cohort. In two donors, T-cell clones that expanded and contracted after mild COVID-19 were followed by sequencing TCRalpha and TCRbeta repertoires longitudinally. General study outcomes and caveats: Some responding clones were detected in pre-infection memory, suggesting pre-existing cross-reactive memory T cells joined the SARS-CoV-2 response. Only a couple of mild cases were covered by the study, and larger cohorts that include severe cases with pre-infection samples were considered necessary. Contracting CD4+ clones were found mainly in CM and EM memory subsets, while CD8+ clones were enriched in EMRA. Clones contracting from day 15 to 85 had balanced CD4/CD8 phenotypes, while a second wave expanding from day 15 to 37 was biased towards CD4+. Whether the second-wave clones peaking on day 37 were SARS-CoV-2 specific was not confirmed.

Details on this clonotype: Its antigen remains undetermined. The record has no base qualities; no much larger clone is one base away.

Ficoll-Paque density gradient centrifugation was used to isolate PBMCs. This sample was sequenced with an Illumina NovaSeq 6000. TCRalpha and TCRbeta cDNA libraries were constructed by 5'RACE with constant-segment primers, with sample barcodes and unique molecular identifiers being introduced. RNA was extracted from every sample with Trizol reagent. Library amplification was performed in two PCR steps, and a second sample barcode and Illumina TruSeq adapters were introduced in the second step. Libraries were sequenced on an Illumina NovaSeq with 2 x 150 bp paired-end reads. The source study handled its data this way. With migec v1.2.7, reads were demultiplexed and then collapsed into UMI-guided consensus sequences. Using mixcr v2.1.11, UMI consensuses were aligned to TRA and TRB V and J templates and then assembled into clonotypes. A clonotype was counted as expanded or contracted only when both edgeR and NoisET called the clonotype significant, with the noise models trained on biological replicates. For edgeR calls, a false discovery rate-adjusted p below 0.01 and a log2 fold-change threshold of 1 were applied. As an exploratory analysis of dynamics, PCA with hierarchical clustering was applied to max-normalized trajectories of the 1000 most abundant clonotypes. Separately sequenced CD4+ and CD8+ repertoires were used to assign the CD4 or CD8 phenotype of responding clones. TCRdb reran the public reads through fastp at Q25 and MiXCR, keeping productive beta chains. Every CDR3 protein is listed once, alongside the most common genes and DNA of its rows. Here the V and J calls rest on TCRdb's processing, not on the authors' analysis. The sample includes 190,000 or so distinct CDR3 sequences, with about a fifth observed a single time. The top ten clonotypes cover about 21% of the sample.

Reading from cysteine to phenylalanine, the CDR3 counts 14 amino acids. Kept here is only the CDR3 DNA, which spans 42 bases and is read in frame from base 1. Trimming costs V 3 bases and J 3 bases, and their ends lie 12 bases apart. Taken from the germline V gene, the CDR1 and CDR2 loops are SGHRS and YFSETQ. The sequenced sample consisted of PBMCs or a T cell subset sorted from them (not recorded which). The receptor was isolated from an adult woman who had mild COVID-19 (a few samples of this study predate the infection). The sample titles of this study are shuffled in the database, so cell type and time point are left out; the donor was told from shared clones. The V and J genes are TRBV5-1 and TRBJ2-5, with the D gene uncertain. The base sequence is TGCGCCAGCAGCTCCCCGGGCCAAGAAGAGACCCAGTACTTC. This translates into CASSSPGQEETQYF.